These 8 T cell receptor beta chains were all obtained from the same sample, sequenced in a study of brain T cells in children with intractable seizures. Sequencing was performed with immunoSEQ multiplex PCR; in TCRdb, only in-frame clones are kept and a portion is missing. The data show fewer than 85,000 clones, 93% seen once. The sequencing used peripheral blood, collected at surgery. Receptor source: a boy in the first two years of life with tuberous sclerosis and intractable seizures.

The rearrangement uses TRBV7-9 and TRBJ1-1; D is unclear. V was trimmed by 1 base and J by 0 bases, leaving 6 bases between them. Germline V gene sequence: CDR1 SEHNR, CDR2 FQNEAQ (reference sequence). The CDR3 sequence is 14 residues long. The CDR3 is CASSLGTLNTEAFF. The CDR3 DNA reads TGTGCCAGCAGCTTAGGGACCTTGAACACTGAAGCTTTCTTT.

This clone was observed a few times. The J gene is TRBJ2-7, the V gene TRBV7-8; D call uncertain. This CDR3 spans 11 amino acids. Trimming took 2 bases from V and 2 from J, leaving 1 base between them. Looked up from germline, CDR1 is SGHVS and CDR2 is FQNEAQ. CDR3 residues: CASSLTYEQYF. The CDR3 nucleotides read TGTGCCAGCAGCTTAACCTACGAGCAGTACTTC. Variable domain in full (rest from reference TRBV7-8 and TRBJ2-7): GAGVSQSPRYKVAKRGQDVALRCDPISGHVSLFWYQQALGQGPEFLTYFQNEAQLDKSGLPSDRFFAERPEGSVSTLKIQRTQQEDSAVYLCASSLTYEQYFGPGTRLTVT.

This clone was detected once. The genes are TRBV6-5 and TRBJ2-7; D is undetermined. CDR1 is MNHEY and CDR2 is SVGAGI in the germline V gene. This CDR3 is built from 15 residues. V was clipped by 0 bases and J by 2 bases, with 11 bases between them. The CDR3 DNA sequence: TGTGCCAGCAGTTACTCGATTCTGGCAGCCTACGAGCAGTACTTC. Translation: CASSYSILAAYEQYF.

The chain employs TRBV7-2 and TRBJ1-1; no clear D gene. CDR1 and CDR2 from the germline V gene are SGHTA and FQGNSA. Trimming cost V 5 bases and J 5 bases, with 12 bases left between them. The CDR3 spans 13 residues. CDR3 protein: CASSLDRSTEAFF. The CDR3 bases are TGTGCCAGCAGCCTCGATCGGTCTACTGAAGCTTTCTTT.

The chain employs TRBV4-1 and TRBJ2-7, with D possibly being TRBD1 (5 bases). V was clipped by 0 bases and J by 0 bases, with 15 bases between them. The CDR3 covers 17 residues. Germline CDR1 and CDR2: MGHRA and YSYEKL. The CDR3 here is CASSQELVHRSSYEQYF. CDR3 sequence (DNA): TGCGCCAGCAGCCAAGAATTGGTGCACAGGAGCTCCTACGAGCAGTACTTC.

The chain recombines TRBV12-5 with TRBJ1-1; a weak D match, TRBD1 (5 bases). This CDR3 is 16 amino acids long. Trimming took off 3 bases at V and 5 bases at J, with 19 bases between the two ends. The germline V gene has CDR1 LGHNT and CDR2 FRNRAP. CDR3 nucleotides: TGTGCTAGTGGTTTATCACCCGGGACGCTTTGGACTGAAGCTTTCTTT. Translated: CASGLSPGTLWTEAFF.

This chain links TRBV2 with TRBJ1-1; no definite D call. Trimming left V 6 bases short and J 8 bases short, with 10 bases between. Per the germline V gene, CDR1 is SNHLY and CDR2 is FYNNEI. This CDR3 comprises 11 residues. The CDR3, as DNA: TGTGCCAGCAGGTTTACCCTCGAAGCTTTCTTT. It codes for CASRFTLEAFF.

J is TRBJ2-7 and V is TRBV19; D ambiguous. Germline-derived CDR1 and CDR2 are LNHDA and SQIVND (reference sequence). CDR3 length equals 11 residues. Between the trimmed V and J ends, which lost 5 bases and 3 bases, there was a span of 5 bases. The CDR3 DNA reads TGTGCCAGTAGTGCGAACTACGAGCAGTACTTC. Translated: CASSANYEQYF.